This is a list of T cell receptor beta chains from one sample in a study of T cells in Graves' hyperthyroidism and ophthalmopathy. TCRdb analysed the multiplex PCR reads with MiXCR anew, one entry per CDR3 protein. The sample has 300,000 to 400,000 distinct CDR3 sequences, around 14% seen once; the top ten hold roughly 8.3%. Material for sequencing was blood. The receptors originated from a woman aged 18 to 35 with Graves' hyperthyroidism. Each CDR3 is given with its conserved first and last residue. The D gene is left open where the match is weak. Clone sizes are given selectively: once, few, many, or a class where the clone is expanded.

CDR3 DNA: TGCAGCGTTGAGTGGACACGGAGATTGAACACTGAAGCTTTCTTT
CDR3 protein: CSVEWTRRLNTEAFF
CDR3 length: 15
J gene: TRBJ1-1
V gene: TRBV29-1
D gene: NA
clone size: many

CDR3 DNA: TGTGCCAGCAGGACGGGGGAGGGAAATAACTATGGCTACACCTTC
CDR3 protein: CASRTGEGNNYGYTF
CDR3 length: 15
J gene: TRBJ1-2
V gene: TRBV6-1
D gene: NA
clone size: many

CDR3 DNA: TGTGCCAGCAGCTTATTCCCGAGTAGGGAACAGTACTTC
CDR3 protein: CASSLFPSREQYF
CDR3 length: 13
J gene: TRBJ2-7
V gene: TRBV11-2
D gene: NA
clone size: few

CDR3 DNA: TGTGCCAGCAGTTTAGCGGGACATAACACTGAAGCTTTCTTT
CDR3 protein: CASSLAGHNTEAFF
CDR3 length: 14
J gene: TRBJ1-1
V gene: TRBV12-3/TRBV12-4
D gene: NA
clone size: many

CDR3 DNA: TGTGCCAGCAGCTATCATGATGAGCAGTTCTTC
CDR3 protein: CASSYHDEQFF
CDR3 length: 11
J gene: TRBJ2-1
V gene: TRBV2
D gene: NA
clone size: many

CDR3 DNA: TGCAGTGCTAGACACGACAGGGGGCGCGTAGATACGCAGTATTTT
CDR3 protein: CSARHDRGRVDTQYF
CDR3 length: 15
J gene: TRBJ2-3
V gene: TRBV20-1
D gene: TRBD1
clone size: many

CDR3 DNA: TGCGCCAGCAGCTTAGGACAGTCAGCGAGCTATGGCTACACCTTC
CDR3 protein: CASSLGQSASYGYTF
CDR3 length: 15
J gene: TRBJ1-2
V gene: TRBV5-1
D gene: NA
clone size: NA

CDR3 DNA: TGTGCCAGCAGCCCGTTTCAGGCTAGCTCCTACAATGAGCAGTTCTTC
CDR3 protein: CASSPFQASSYNEQFF
CDR3 length: 16
J gene: TRBJ2-1
V gene: TRBV7-3
D gene: NA
clone size: many

CDR3 DNA: TGTGCCACCACGGGGGGAGGGCGGGCCCTACAAGAGACCCAGTACTTC
CDR3 protein: CATTGGGRALQETQYF
CDR3 length: 16
J gene: TRBJ2-5
V gene: TRBV28
D gene: TRBD2
clone size: NA

CDR3 DNA: TGTGCCAGCGGAATGACGGTGAACACTGAAGCTTTCTTT
CDR3 protein: CASGMTVNTEAFF
CDR3 length: 13
J gene: TRBJ1-1
V gene: TRBV7-2
D gene: NA
clone size: many

CDR3 DNA: TGCAGCTCCGGACTAGCGGGAGTGAGGCAGGAGACCCAGTACTTC
CDR3 protein: CSSGLAGVRQETQYF
CDR3 length: 15
J gene: TRBJ2-5
V gene: TRBV20-1
D gene: TRBD2
clone size: few

CDR3 DNA: TGCGCCAGCTCGGGGGCCGATGGATATAACACCGGGGAGCTGTTTTTT
CDR3 protein: CASSGADGYNTGELFF
CDR3 length: 16
J gene: TRBJ2-2
V gene: TRBV4-3
D gene: NA
clone size: NA

CDR3 DNA: TGTGCCAGCAGCGCCAGCGTAACGGGAGAGACCCAGTACTTC
CDR3 protein: CASSASVTGETQYF
CDR3 length: 14
J gene: TRBJ2-5
V gene: TRBV9
D gene: NA
clone size: NA

CDR3 DNA: TGTGCCAGCAGCCGGACAGTCTCCTACGAGCAGTACTTC
CDR3 protein: CASSRTVSYEQYF
CDR3 length: 13
J gene: TRBJ2-7
V gene: TRBV5-6
D gene: NA
clone size: many

CDR3 DNA: TGTGCCAGCAGTCCCCGGGTCGGAGTAAATGAAAAACTGTTTTTT
CDR3 protein: CASSPRVGVNEKLFF
CDR3 length: 15
J gene: TRBJ1-4
V gene: TRBV27
D gene: NA
clone size: many

CDR3 DNA: TGTGCCAGCAGCTTAGTTGGCCCCGCTAGCGGGGGGGCCCATGAGCAGTTCTTC
CDR3 protein: CASSLVGPASGGAHEQFF
CDR3 length: 18
J gene: TRBJ2-1
V gene: TRBV7-9
D gene: TRBD2
clone size: many

CDR3 DNA: TGCAGTGCTACCCCCGGGACTAGCGACACCGGGGAGCTGTTTTTT
CDR3 protein: CSATPGTSDTGELFF
CDR3 length: 15
J gene: TRBJ2-2
V gene: TRBV20-1
D gene: TRBD2
clone size: many

CDR3 DNA: TGTGCCAGCTCACTAACAATACGACAGTTACTCACTGAAGCTTTCTTT
CDR3 protein: CASSLTIRQLLTEAFF
CDR3 length: 16
J gene: TRBJ1-1
V gene: TRBV18
D gene: NA
clone size: NA

CDR3 DNA: TGTGCCTTCGTAGCGGGAGTGAATGAGCAGTTCTTC
CDR3 protein: CAFVAGVNEQFF
CDR3 length: 12
J gene: TRBJ2-1
V gene: TRBV30
D gene: TRBD2
clone size: many

CDR3 DNA: TGTGCCAGCAGGCGAAGTAACACCGGGGAGCTGTTTTTT
CDR3 protein: CASRRSNTGELFF
CDR3 length: 13
J gene: TRBJ2-2
V gene: TRBV6-2/TRBV6-3
D gene: NA
clone size: many